This is a list of T cell receptor beta chains from one sample in a study of blood T cell repertoires in COVID-19. Clones were read by immunoSEQ multiplex PCR, and TCRdb kept only the in-frame ones, dropping some. The data hold over 60,000 clones, with 90% observed a single time. The source material was peripheral blood. These receptors were collected from a man in his fifties or sixties with acute or convalescent COVID-19. Each CDR3 is given with its conserved first and last residue. D genes are given only for firm matches. Size is stated for part of the rows, as once, few or many counts, or as a class when the clone is expanded.

-,-,TRBJ1-4,TRBV4-3,TGCGCCAGCAGCCAAGATAGTTCCAAATCTAATGAAAAACTGTTTTTT,CASSQDSSKSNEKLFF
TRBD1,-,TRBJ1-4,TRBV6-1,TGTGCCAGCAGTAAAGCCAACAGGGGAACTAATGAAAAACTGTTTTTT,CASSKANRGTNEKLFF
TRBD1,-,TRBJ1-3,TRBV6-1,TGTGCCAGCAGTGAGTTCGGGACAGGGATTGGAAACACCATATATTTT,CASSEFGTGIGNTIYF
-,-,TRBJ2-1,TRBV19,TGTGCCAGTAGTCCGATGACGGGATCATACAGTGAGCAGTTCTTC,CASSPMTGSYSEQFF
TRBD2,-,TRBJ2-3,TRBV5-1,TGCGCCAGCAGCTTAAGCGGGAGTGTACCAGATACGCAGTATTTT,CASSLSGSVPDTQYF
TRBD2,-,TRBJ2-1,TRBV18,TGTGCCAGCTCACTACCGTCTAGCGGGAGCCGTGAGCAGTTCTTC,CASSLPSSGSREQFF
TRBD2,-,TRBJ2-5,TRBV11-3,TGTGCCAGCAGCTTGAGCGGGAGCGGGGAGACCCAGTACTTC,CASSLSGSGETQYF
-,-,TRBJ2-3,TRBV9,TGTGCCAGCAGCGTAGCAGGGTGGAGTGCAGATACGCAGTATTTT,CASSVAGWSADTQYF
TRBD2,once,TRBJ2-1,TRBV19,TGTGCCAGTAGTGCCAGACTAGCGGCGTACTCCTACAATGAGCAGTTCTTC,CASSARLAAYSYNEQFF
TRBD1,few,TRBJ1-6,TRBV19,TGTGCCAGTAGAGACAGGGGTGATAATTCACCCCTCCACTTT,CASRDRGDNSPLHF
-,-,TRBJ2-7,TRBV10-1,TGCGCCAGCAGTGAGTCTGACAGGGAGGAAGCGAACTTC,CASSESDREEANF
TRBD1,-,TRBJ1-6,TRBV5-1,TGCGCCAGCAGCTTGCAGGGGGATCATTCACCCCTCCACTTT,CASSLQGDHSPLHF
TRBD1,-,TRBJ2-7,TRBV24-1,TGTGCCACCAGTGATTCCGGGACAGGGCACGAGCAGTACTTC,CATSDSGTGHEQYF
TRBD2,-,TRBJ2-3,TRBV7-2,TGTGCCAGCAGCTTAGCCCGGACTAGGGCTCAGGATACGCAGTATTTT,CASSLARTRAQDTQYF
-,-,TRBJ2-7,TRBV18,TGTGCCAGCTCACCGCAGGGGACGTTCTCCTACGAGCAGTACTTC,CASSPQGTFSYEQYF
-,-,TRBJ2-7,TRBV29-1,TGCAGCGTTTTCCGGGACGGGAGCTCCTACGAGCAGTACTTC,CSVFRDGSSYEQYF
-,-,TRBJ1-5,TRBV2,TGTGCCAGCCACCCCCAGGGAAGTCAGCCCCAGCATTTT,CASHPQGSQPQHF
-,-,TRBJ1-2,TRBV29-1,TGCAGCGTTTCAGGGGACGGCTATGGCTACACCTTC,CSVSGDGYGYTF
-,once,TRBJ2-7,TRBV7-9,TGTGCCAGCAGCTTTAGCACAGGCAGCTACGAGCAGTACTTC,CASSFSTGSYEQYF
-,-,TRBJ1-6,TRBV11-2,TGTGCCAGCAGCTTAGATCAGAATCACCAGAGCAGCGATAATTCACCCCTCCACTTT,CASSLDQNHQSSDNSPLHF
TRBD1,-,TRBJ1-2,TRBV2,TGTGCCAGCAGTGAAGGGCCCTTTGACAGGGGTCTTAACTATGGCTACACCTTC,CASSEGPFDRGLNYGYTF
-,-,TRBJ1-3,TRBV19,TGTGCCAGTAGTATCTACAGGGACACCATATATTTT,CASSIYRDTIYF
TRBD2,-,TRBJ2-1,TRBV2,TGTGCCAGCCGATCGGCTAGCGGGAAAAATGAGCAGTTCTTC,CASRSASGKNEQFF
TRBD2,-,TRBJ2-5,TRBV5-6,TGTGCCAGCAGCTGGAGTAGCGGGAGCAGGGAAGAGACCCAGTACTTC,CASSWSSGSREETQYF
-,-,TRBJ1-5,TRBV30,TGTGCCTGGAGTGCCCCAGTTCATAGCAATCAGCCCCAGCATTTT,CAWSAPVHSNQPQHF
TRBD1,-,TRBJ1-4,TRBV5-6,TGTGCCAGCAGCTATGATTTGACAGGGGGAAAACTGTTTTTT,CASSYDLTGGKLFF
TRBD2,-,TRBJ2-1,TRBV27,TGTGCCAGCAGTTTATCTCTGCGGGAGCCCTACAATGAGCAGTTCTTC,CASSLSLREPYNEQFF
-,-,TRBJ1-5,TRBV11-2,TGTGCCAGCAGCTTAGATGGAGGGAGCAATCAGCCCCAGCATTTT,CASSLDGGSNQPQHF
-,-,TRBJ1-2,TRBV24-1,TGTGCCACCAGTGACTCCACTGATAGGGGTGGCTACACCTTC,CATSDSTDRGGYTF
-,few,TRBJ2-5,TRBV7-2,TGTGCCAGCACTAATCCCCAGGGGAGTAAGACCCAGTACTTC,CASTNPQGSKTQYF
-,-,TRBJ1-3,TRBV6-5,TGTGCCAGCAGGGGGGGTAACACCATATATTTT,CASRGGNTIYF
-,-,TRBJ2-7,TRBV6-1,TGTGCCACCGGAGTGTCGGGTTTGTACGAGCAGTACTTC,CATGVSGLYEQYF
-,-,TRBJ2-2,TRBV19,TGTGCCAGTAGTATAGTGGGGGCGGCGAACACCGGGGAGCTGTTTTTT,CASSIVGAANTGELFF
-,-,TRBJ2-3,TRBV6-5,TGTGCCAGCAGCCCCGTTCTAGATAGAGATACGCAGTATTTT,CASSPVLDRDTQYF
-,-,TRBJ2-2,TRBV7-9,TGTGCCAGCAGCCGCCGGACTACCGATAACACCGGGGAGCTGTTTTTT,CASSRRTTDNTGELFF
TRBD1,once,TRBJ2-2,TRBV6-5,TGTGCCAGCACTTTAGGACAGGGAAACACCGGGGAGCTGTTTTTT,CASTLGQGNTGELFF
-,-,TRBJ1-2,TRBV19,TGTGCCAGTAGTATCCGGACACTTTATGGCTACACCTTC,CASSIRTLYGYTF
TRBD1,-,TRBJ2-2,TRBV3-1/TRBV3-2,TGTGCCAGCAGCCAGGGGACAGGGAGTCCCGGGGAGCTGTTTTTT,CASSQGTGSPGELFF
-,-,TRBJ2-1,TRBV21-1,TGTGCCAGCAGCAAAGAGGGGCAGGGCAAGGGGCTAGGGCAGTTCTTC,CASSKEGQGKGLGQFF
TRBD1,once,TRBJ1-2,TRBV6-6,TGTGCCAGCAGTCCTTCATCTGGACAGGGGGCTTCCCACTATGGCTACACCTTC,CASSPSSGQGASHYGYTF
TRBD2,-,TRBJ2-3,TRBV11-3,TGTGCCAGCAGCTACGCACTAGCGGGAGGGGTAGATACGCAGTATTTT,CASSYALAGGVDTQYF
TRBD1,-,TRBJ2-7,TRBV4-1,TGCGCCAGCAGCGGGGTGACAGGGACCTACGAGCAGTACTTC,CASSGVTGTYEQYF
-,-,TRBJ1-2,TRBV29-1,TGCAGCGTTGCCGACAGGAACTATGGCTACACCTTC,CSVADRNYGYTF
TRBD2,once,TRBJ2-7,TRBV10-2,TGCGCCAGCAGTGGACTAGCGGGAACCGGCTACGAGCAGTACTTC,CASSGLAGTGYEQYF
TRBD1,-,TRBJ2-7,TRBV30,TGTGCCTGGAGTAGGGACAGGGGGCGTCACGAGCAGTACTTC,CAWSRDRGRHEQYF
TRBD2,-,TRBJ2-7,TRBV2,TGTGCCTGTTTAAGACGAACGGGAGGGCCCAACGAGCAGTACTTC,CACLRRTGGPNEQYF
TRBD1,-,TRBJ2-7,TRBV7-2,TGTGCCAGCAGCACGGACAGGCGTACCTACGAGCAGTACTTC,CASSTDRRTYEQYF
TRBD2,few,TRBJ2-1,TRBV25-1,TGTGCCAGCAGCCCCACAGGCGGGAGCAATGAGCAGTTCTTC,CASSPTGGSNEQFF
-,-,TRBJ2-1,TRBV12-5,TGTGCTAGTGGCGCCGCCCTAGGTGGGTTAGACAATGAGCAGTTCTTC,CASGAALGGLDNEQFF
-,-,TRBJ1-2,TRBV27,TGTGCCAGCAGCGGACAGCCCCAGGTGGGCTACACCTTC,CASSGQPQVGYTF
TRBD1,-,TRBJ2-7,TRBV7-9,TGTGCCAGCAGCTTAGATACGGACAGGGTAGGACGAGAGCAGTACTTC,CASSLDTDRVGREQYF
-,-,TRBJ1-3,TRBV6-6,TGTGCCAGCAGCCGCAGGGCAAGCTCTGGAAACACCATATATTTT,CASSRRASSGNTIYF
-,-,TRBJ2-7,TRBV11-2,TGTGCCAGCAGCTTAAATAGGCGGGGGCCCTACGAGCAGTACTTC,CASSLNRRGPYEQYF
-,-,TRBJ2-2,TRBV18,TGTGCCAGCTCACCTCTTACAGGGAACACCGGGGAGCTGTTTTTT,CASSPLTGNTGELFF